The 29 T cell receptor beta chains below all came from one sample that was sequenced in a study of cytomegalovirus exposure and HLA in healthy donors. This PCR relied on a set of 60 Vbeta primers and 13 Jbeta primers. Libraries were prepared by immunoSEQ multiplex PCR; TCRdb keeps only in-frame clonotypes and omits some of them. The sample lists about 80,000 clones, approximately 79% occurring once. Sequences were obtained from PBMCs. These receptors came from a woman in her thirties or forties in good health and CMV-seropositive.

This chain joins TRBV23-1 and TRBJ2-7, with TRBD1 identical over 7 bases. TRBV23-1 carries the ORF label, with uncertain function. The CDR3 consists of 16 residues. After removal of 6 bases from V and 0 bases from J, the junction contained 11 bases not matched to a gene. DNA for the CDR3: TGCGCCAGCAGCCCGATTCCACAGGGGACCTCCTACGAGCAGTACTTC. It specifies CASSPIPQGTSYEQYF.

The J gene is TRBJ2-6, the V gene TRBV2, with D perhaps matching TRBD2 (6 bases). The CDR3 covers 17 residues. Looked up from germline, CDR1 is SNHLY and CDR2 is FYNNEI. V lost 3 bases, J lost 3 bases, and 15 bases lay in between. Here the CDR3 DNA reads TGTGCCAGCAGTGACCAGGGACTTGGGTTTGGGGCCAACGTCCTGACTTTC. Translation: CASSDQGLGFGANVLTF.

The rearrangement joins TRBV4-2 to TRBJ1-4; 9 bases fit TRBD1. The CDR3 sequence is 17 residues long. Germline V gene lookup returns CDR1 LGHNA and CDR2 YNFKEQ. With 0 bases clipped from V and 7 bases from J, the junction kept 9 bases outside the gene matches. CDR3 in amino acids: CASSQEGQGRFGEKLFF. In DNA form, the CDR3 reads TGTGCCAGCAGCCAAGAGGGACAGGGAAGGTTCGGTGAAAAACTGTTTTTT.

This chain joins TRBV5-1 and TRBJ2-7; 8 nucleotides agree with TRBD2. CDR1 and CDR2 (germline): SGHRS, YFSETQ. The CDR3 covers 14 residues. The V segment lost 2 bases and the J segment 0 bases; nucleotides outside the gene matches: 1. The CDR3 sequence: CASSFRGGSYEQYF. The CDR3 DNA reads as TGCGCCAGCAGCTTCCGGGGGGGCTCCTACGAGCAGTACTTC.

The chain has TRBV5-8 and TRBJ2-2; 8 nucleotides line up with TRBD2. This CDR3 region has 19 residues. Germline V CDR1 and CDR2: SGHTS, YDEGEE. With V trimmed by 3 bases and J by 2 bases, 15 bases remained unmatched. The CDR3: CASSSKPNLAGLNTGELFF. CDR3 in DNA: TGTGCCAGCAGCTCCAAACCCAACTTAGCGGGGTTAAACACCGGGGAGCTGTTTTTT.

V gene TRBV15 combines with J gene TRBJ2-1; 10 nucleotides match TRBD2. CDR1 is LNHNV, CDR2 YYDKDF, per germline (reference sequence). The length of the CDR3 is 18 residues. J was trimmed by 12 bases and V by 0 bases; bases with no gene match: 17. The CDR3 here is CATSRDSRKASGSRVQFF. As DNA, the CDR3 is TGTGCCACCAGCAGAGATAGCAGGAAGGCTAGCGGGAGTAGGGTGCAGTTCTTC.

This clone has just a few counts. The chain has TRBV5-1 and TRBJ2-5, with D perhaps matching TRBD2 (5 bases). The DNA end lines up better with TRBJ2-7; the J call may be wrong. The CDR3 has 16 amino acids. Germline-derived CDR1 and CDR2 are SGHRS and YFSETQ. In nucleotides, the CDR3 is TGCGCCAGCAGCTCCTCGGTCGGGGTTGTACCCTACGAGCAGTACTTC. Translation: CASSSSVGVVPYEQYF.

The chain has TRBV12-5 and TRBJ1-2; 9 bases line up with TRBD1. This CDR3 is built from 13 residues. CDR1 is LGHNT, CDR2 FRNRAP, per germline. V shed 6 bases, J shed 8 bases, and the junction held 7 bases outside the gene matches. In nucleotides, the CDR3 is TGTGCTAGTGGCAATGGGACAGGGCAAGGCTACACCTTC. This codes for CASGNGTGQGYTF.

The chain recombines TRBV29-1 with TRBJ2-7; 11 nucleotides agree with TRBD2. Trimming removed 2 bases from V and 7 bases from J; junction bases left unmatched: 10. Germline CDR1 and CDR2: SQVTM and ANQGSEA. The CDR3 consists of 15 residues. DNA for the CDR3: TGCAGCGTTGAATGGGCTAGCGGGAGGAGTTCGGAGCAGTACTTC. Translation: CSVEWASGRSSEQYF.

This clone was counted a single time. The genes are TRBV30 and TRBJ2-5; 13 bases fit TRBD2. Germline V gene lookup returns CDR1 GTSNPN and CDR2 SVGIG (reference sequence). The trim removed 0 bases at V and 1 base at J, leaving 8 bases unmatched. The length of the CDR3 is 18 residues. The DNA of the CDR3 is TGTGCCTGGAGTGTTTGGTTGGGACTAGCGGGGCTCCAAGAGACCCAGTACTTC. Its protein product is CAWSVWLGLAGLQETQYF.

The chain joins TRBV7-9 to TRBJ1-1; perhaps TRBD1 as D (5 bases). The CDR3 is made up of 15 amino acids. Germline assignment: CDR1 SEHNR and CDR2 FQNEAQ (reference sequence). Trimming left V 3 bases short and J 1 base short, with 12 bases between. The CDR3 sequence: CASSLDKGANTEAFF. The CDR3 DNA sequence: TGTGCCAGCAGCTTGGACAAGGGTGCGAACACTGAAGCTTTCTTT.

CDR3 protein: CASSPGQPQETQYF. In DNA, the CDR3 is TGTGCCAGCAGCCCCGGACAGCCTCAAGAGACCCAGTACTTC. The chain carries TRBV6-5 and TRBJ2-5; weak D call: TRBD1 (6 bases). The CDR3 covers 14 residues. The germline V gene encodes CDR1 MNHEY and CDR2 SVGAGI. V lost 6 bases, J lost 2 bases, and 13 bases lay in between.

The V and J genes are TRBV6-6 and TRBJ2-3; 9 bases match TRBD2. The CDR3 runs 16 residues. V dropped 2 bases and J dropped 2; count of bases not matched to a gene: 5. Germline loops: CDR1 MNHNY, CDR2 SVGAGI (reference sequence). CDR3 DNA: TGTGCCAGCAGTTACGGCCTAGCGGGAAACACAGATACGCAGTATTTT. As protein: CASSYGLAGNTDTQYF.

The chain recombines TRBV7-9 with TRBJ2-7; 9 bases fit TRBD1. The CDR3 loop spans 15 amino acids. Trimming cost V 5 bases and J 6 bases; bases outside gene matches: 11. Germline V gene data show CDR1 as SEHNR and CDR2 as FQNEAQ (reference sequence). The CDR3 DNA sequence: TGTGCCAGCAGCCCCCGGGACAGGGCCGGGGCCGAGCAGTACTTC. Translating it yields CASSPRDRAGAEQYF.

The chain carries TRBV5-4 and TRBJ1-2; 10 bases map to TRBD1. The CDR3 loop spans 18 amino acids. Germline-derived CDR1 and CDR2 are SGHNT and YYREEE (reference sequence). The V and J ends lost 4 bases and 4 bases, in that order; junction bases with no gene match: 16. The CDR3 is CASSPMDRGEIGGYGYTF. The CDR3 DNA reads TGTGCCAGCAGCCCGATGGACAGGGGGGAGATAGGAGGCTATGGCTACACCTTC. The full variable domain, with the rest looked up from reference TRBV5-4 and TRBJ1-2, is ETGVTQSPTHLIKTRGQQVTLRCSSQSGHNTVSWYQQALGQGPQFIFQYYREEENGRGNFPPRFSGLQFPNYSSELNVNALELDDSALYLCASSPMDRGEIGGYGYTFGSGTRLTVV.

This rearrangement joins TRBV27 to TRBJ2-1; 16 nucleotides line up with TRBD2. This CDR3 has 16 amino acids. V shed 11 bases and J 2 bases; nucleotides not matched to a gene: 6. The V gene's germline CDR1 is MNHEY and CDR2 SMNVEV (reference sequence). CDR3: CAQPGLAGGTYNEQFF. The CDR3 nucleotides read TGTGCCCAGCCGGGACTAGCGGGAGGGACCTACAATGAGCAGTTCTTC.

The chain carries TRBV7-9 and TRBJ2-2; 8 bases line up with TRBD2. Germline V lookup: CDR1 SEHNR, CDR2 FQNEAQ (reference sequence). J gave up 2 bases and V 7 bases, and 3 bases lay outside the gene matches. The CDR3 spans 14 residues. The CDR3 DNA follows: TGTGCCAGCATTAGCGGGGTCAACACCGGGGAGCTGTTTTTT. Protein: CASISGVNTGELFF.

This chain joins TRBV5-1 and TRBJ2-1, with D unresolved. Germline V gene data show CDR1 as SGHRS and CDR2 as YFSETQ. V was cut by 4 bases and J by 0 bases, with 8 bases left in between. The CDR3 is 14 amino acids. The CDR3 DNA is TGCGCCAGCAGCCAAGTCGGCTCCTACAATGAGCAGTTCTTC. As protein: CASSQVGSYNEQFF.

The V call is TRBV6-4, the J call TRBJ2-6, with a possible D match to TRBD1 (6 bases). The germline CDR1 and CDR2 sequences are MRHNA and SNTAGT. The CDR3 spans 15 residues. V was pared by 5 bases and J by 2 bases, with 10 bases between. CDR3 in DNA: TGTGCCAGCAGTCCAGGGGTGGCTGGGGCCAACGTCCTGACTTTC. It specifies CASSPGVAGANVLTF.

This rearrangement joins TRBV19 to TRBJ1-2; TRBD1 agrees at 8 bases. Per germline, CDR1 LNHDA and CDR2 SQIVND (reference sequence). This CDR3 has 13 amino acids. Unmatched junction bases numbered 7, after V lost 6 bases and J lost 7 bases. The CDR3 sequence is CASRDRDYGGYTF. CDR3 in DNA: TGTGCCAGTAGGGACAGGGACTATGGTGGCTACACCTTC.

V is TRBV19 and J is TRBJ1-5, with 8 bases aligning to TRBD1. Germline CDR1 and CDR2: LNHDA and SQIVND (reference sequence). Losses at the gene ends were 6 bases for V and 0 bases for J; bases not matched to a gene: 4. This CDR3 is 15 amino acids long. This CDR3 reads CASRTTGDSNQPQHF. The CDR3 nucleotides are TGTGCCAGTAGGACGACAGGGGATAGCAATCAGCCCCAGCATTTT.

This clone has just a few counts. The chain carries TRBV5-8 and TRBJ1-1; TRBD1 agrees at 7 bases. The CDR3 is 15 residues long. Per germline, CDR1 SGHTS and CDR2 YDEGEE. V lost 3 bases and J lost 0; bases outside the gene matches: 5. The CDR3 DNA reads as TGTGCCAGCAGCTCGTACAGGGGAGTGAACACTGAAGCTTTCTTT. This sequence encodes CASSSYRGVNTEAFF.

This clone was counted a few times. CDR3 bases: TGTGCCAGCAGCCAAAGGAATAGGGGACAGCCCCAGCATTTT. This gives the protein CASSQRNRGQPQHF. J is TRBJ1-5 and V is TRBV4-2, with D possibly being TRBD1 (5 bases). The CDR3 length is 14 residues. V was cut by 2 bases and J by 7 bases, with 12 bases left in between. Germline assignment: CDR1 LGHNA and CDR2 YNFKEQ.

The chain carries TRBV9 and TRBJ1-1; D is ambiguous. The length of the CDR3 is 14 residues. The V gene's germline CDR1 is SGDLS and CDR2 YYNGEE. Between the trimmed V and J ends, which lost 0 bases and 0 bases, there was a span of 6 bases. CDR3 region: CASSVGSLNTEAFF. DNA for the CDR3: TGTGCCAGCAGCGTAGGGAGTTTGAACACTGAAGCTTTCTTT.

The gene calls are TRBV30 and TRBJ2-7; perhaps TRBD1 as D (6 bases). Germline values: CDR1 GTSNPN, CDR2 SVGIG (reference sequence). The CDR3 runs 11 residues. V was shortened by 4 bases and J by 5 bases, with 9 bases between the two germline ends. In DNA, the CDR3 is TGTGCCTGGAACAGGGCTGACGAGCAGTACTTC. It specifies CAWNRADEQYF.

This clone was found a few times. The same CDR3 also results from other DNA sequences found in this sample. The gene calls are TRBV5-1 and TRBJ2-3, with 8 nucleotides matching TRBD1. Looked up from germline, CDR1 is SGHRS and CDR2 is YFSETQ. This CDR3 region has 14 residues. The V gene end was trimmed by 0 bases and the J gene end by 4 bases; junction bases not matched to a gene: 1. The CDR3 loop is CASSLAGGPDTQYF. CDR3 DNA sequence: TGCGCCAGCAGCTTGGCAGGGGGCCCAGATACGCAGTATTTT.

This chain links TRBV29-1 with TRBJ1-1, with TRBD1 matching over 7 bases. Trimming at V came to 2 bases and at J to 0 bases, leaving 3 bases not matched to a gene. This CDR3 is built from 14 residues. Germline values: CDR1 SQVTM, CDR2 ANQGSEA. CDR3 in amino acids: CSVELTGMNTEAFF. The CDR3 DNA follows: TGCAGCGTTGAATTGACAGGGATGAACACTGAAGCTTTCTTT.

This chain connects TRBV15 to TRBJ2-7; 9 bases are a match to TRBD1. The CDR3 is made up of 16 amino acids. Germline V gene data show CDR1 as LNHNV and CDR2 as YYDKDF (reference sequence). V shed 1 base, J shed 4 bases, and the junction held 8 bases outside the gene matches. CDR3 coding DNA: TGTGCCACCAGCAGAGGAATATGGGACAGGGAATACGAGCAGTACTTC. Its protein is CATSRGIWDREYEQYF.

The chain recombines TRBV5-1 with TRBJ2-7; D remains ambiguous. Deletions cut 1 base from V and 5 bases from J, with 7 bases between. The CDR3 runs 12 residues. Germline V gives CDR1 SGHRS, CDR2 YFSETQ. The CDR3: CASSLSRNEQYF. The DNA for the CDR3 is TGCGCCAGCAGCTTGTCTAGAAACGAGCAGTACTTC.